This T cell receptor beta chain was documented in a study of blood T cell repertoires in COVID-19. As for the study in general: The United States, Italy and Spain provided the acute and convalescent COVID-19 samples. Nucleic acid was either cDNA or gDNA, and it came from T cells, B-cell-depleted T cells, or PBMCs.

The CDR3 runs 12 residues. The ends were cut back, 4 bases at V and 0 bases at J, with 4 bases in the middle. In the original processing: For nucleated cells, counts were estimated from reference gene primer amplification. Sequencing used immunoSEQ multiplex PCR; TCRdb keeps in-frame clones, though not all of them. D and trimming come from the DNA, and the V and J calls and clone size come from that table. The sample contains around 20,000 clones, around nine tenths of which appear only once. Material: peripheral blood. The source of this sequence is a human donor in a cohort sampled during active COVID-19. This chain links TRBV12-3 or TRBV12-4 with TRBJ2-7; the D is unclear. The CDR3 sequence: CASSSVSYEQYF. In DNA, the CDR3 is TGTGCCAGCAGTTCCGTCTCCTACGAGCAGTACTTC.